The 15 T cell receptor beta chains below were found in one sample sequenced in a study of T-cell reconstitution after alpha-beta-depleted transplantation in children. Preparation of the TCRbeta library was carried out with unique molecular identifiers. One entry per CDR3 protein, called by TCRdb with MiXCR from the PCR reads. Of 170,000 or so distinct CDR3 sequences in the sample, less than 8% were seen once. This sample comprised PBMCs from the stem cell graft donor, obtained from the stem cell graft. These receptors were collected from a human donor who donated a stem cell graft to a child with Wiskott-Aldrich syndrome.

This clonotype has ten or more counts. The chain links TRBV20-1 to TRBJ2-7, with D perhaps being TRBD1 or TRBD2 (5 bases each). V lost 5 bases, J lost 3 bases, and 20 bases lay in between. The CDR3 runs to 15 residues. Looked up from germline, CDR1 is DFQATT and CDR2 is SNEGSKA (reference sequence). CDR3 sequence: CSASRSWGINYEQYF. CDR3 DNA: TGCAGTGCTTCCCGATCTTGGGGGATCAACTACGAGCAGTACTTC.

This clonotype was recorded at least ten times. The CDR3 is CASSWTDRNIQYF. The DNA of the CDR3 is TGTGCCAGCAGCTGGACCGACAGAAACATTCAGTACTTC. This chain links TRBV7-9 with TRBJ2-4; D is perhaps TRBD1 (5 bases). This CDR3 is 13 amino acids long. Germline lookup yields CDR1 SEHNR and CDR2 FQNEAQ (reference sequence). V was pared by 4 bases and J by 6 bases, with 10 bases between. Filled out from reference TRBV7-9 and TRBJ2-4, the complete variable domain reads DTGVSQNPRHKITKRGQNVTFRCDPISEHNRLYWYRQTLGQGPEFLTYFQNEAQLEKSRLLSDRFSAERPKGSFSTLEIQRTEQGDSAMYLCASSWTDRNIQYFGAGTRLSVL.

This clonotype was observed at least ten times. This rearrangement joins TRBV6-5 to TRBJ2-7; 9 positions match TRBD1. V lost 4 bases and J lost 2; bases outside the gene matches: 9. The CDR3 length is 16 residues. Germline V CDR1 and CDR2: MNHEY, SVGAGI. The CDR3 sequence is CASSFIQGAYPYEQYF. The CDR3 nucleotides read TGTGCCAGCAGTTTTATACAGGGGGCGTACCCCTACGAGCAGTACTTC.

This clonotype was detected only a few times. The CDR3 DNA is TGTGCCAGTAGTTCCCGGGACAAGAACACTGAAGCTTTCTTT. It is translated as CASSSRDKNTEAFF. This chain joins TRBV19 and TRBJ1-1; D perhaps matches TRBD1 (6 bases). The V and J ends lost 5 bases and 1 base respectively, with 11 bases between them. CDR3 length: 14 amino acids. The V gene's germline CDR1 is LNHDA and CDR2 SQIVND (reference sequence).

A few counts support this clonotype. CDR3 protein: CASSHRTPTYEQYF. In DNA form, the CDR3 reads TGTGCCAGCAGCCATAGGACACCAACCTACGAGCAGTACTTC. The rearrangement links TRBV3-1 to TRBJ2-7; D might be TRBD1 (5 bases). This CDR3 region has 14 residues. Germline assignment: CDR1 LGHDT and CDR2 YNNKEL (reference sequence). Trimming pared 3 bases from V and 2 bases from J, leaving 11 bases between.

This clonotype has more than one count but fewer than ten. V and J are TRBV7-9 and TRBJ1-1, with 7 bases aligning to TRBD1. After removal of 7 bases from V and 4 bases from J, the junction contained 9 bases not matched to a gene. From germline, CDR1 is SEHNR and CDR2 FQNEAQ (reference sequence). This CDR3 region has 14 residues. The CDR3 DNA reads as TGTGCCAGCATGGTCCGGGACAGTGGCACTGAAGCTTTCTTT. It is translated as CASMVRDSGTEAFF.

This clonotype was seen repeatedly, ten times or more. This chain connects TRBV6-2 or TRBV6-3 to TRBJ1-5; D is unresolved. The V end was cut by 2 bases, the J end by 9 bases, with 8 bases between. The germline CDR1 and CDR2 sequences are MNHEY and SVGEGT. The CDR3 has 12 residues. Written as DNA, the CDR3 is TGTGCCAGCAGTTACCCCGCGGGGCCCCAGCATTTT. This encodes CASSYPAGPQHF.

This clonotype was seen only a few times. This chain links TRBV6-2 or TRBV6-3 with TRBJ2-5; D is undetermined. The CDR3 length is 14 residues. Germline CDR1 and CDR2: MNHEY and SVGEGT. Trimming shortened V by 0 bases and J by 5 bases, and 10 bases separated the two germline ends. Here the CDR3 DNA reads TGTGCCAGCAGTTACTCAGCTAGGTGGGAGACCCAGTACTTC. It codes for CASSYSARWETQYF.

This clonotype was counted at least ten times. The chain is built from TRBV4-3 and TRBJ2-1; TRBD2 matches 10 bases. The CDR3 sequence is 16 residues long. V gave up 1 base and J gave up 3 bases; unmatched junction bases: 3. Germline V gene sequence: CDR1 LGHNA, CDR2 YSLEER. The CDR3 spells CASSQVPSGGYNEQFF. DNA of the CDR3: TGCGCCAGCAGCCAAGTTCCTAGCGGGGGCTACAATGAGCAGTTCTTC.

This clonotype was found many times. The chain has TRBV6-1 and TRBJ1-2; D unclear. V was clipped by 7 bases and J by 4 bases, with 13 bases between them. The CDR3 has 13 amino acids. The V gene's germline CDR1 is MNHNS and CDR2 SASEGT. CDR3 residues: CASIRGGTYGYTF. The CDR3 bases are TGTGCCAGCATCCGAGGAGGCACCTATGGCTACACCTTC.

This clonotype occurred many times. This rearrangement joins TRBV5-1 to TRBJ2-6; tentative D call: TRBD1 (6 bases). The germline V gene encodes CDR1 SGHRS and CDR2 YFSETQ. CDR3 length: 16 residues. Trimming took off 3 bases at V and 2 bases at J, with 12 bases between the two ends. CDR3 nucleotides: TGCGCCAGCAGCTCCAACACAGGGACTGGGGCCAACGTCCTGACTTTC. Translating gives CASSSNTGTGANVLTF.

There are many counts of this clonotype. The genes are TRBV10-3 and TRBJ2-3, with D possibly called TRBD1 or TRBD2 (5 bases each). V was trimmed by 6 bases and J by 5 bases, leaving 21 bases between them. The CDR3 sequence is 16 residues long. CDR1 ENHRY and CDR2 SYGVKD come from the germline V gene. The DNA of the CDR3 is TGTGCCATCAGACCCGGGACCCGCGAGAGGATAGATACGCAGTATTTT. Protein product: CAIRPGTRERIDTQYF.

This clonotype has at least ten counts. The chain joins TRBV6-1 to TRBJ2-2; 12 bases are shared with TRBD1. The junction had 12 bases not matched to a gene; V was cut back by 6 bases and J by 1 base. The CDR3 consists of 19 residues. Germline values: CDR1 MNHNS, CDR2 SASEGT. The CDR3 here is CASRPPGQGASRNTGELFF. CDR3 bases: TGTGCCAGCAGACCCCCGGGACAGGGGGCCTCGAGGAACACCGGGGAGCTGTTTTTT.

Many counts were recorded for this clonotype. The chain joins TRBV6-1 to TRBJ2-1; D might be TRBD2 (5 bases). The ends were cut back, 6 bases at V and 6 bases at J, with 18 bases in the middle. The germline gives CDR1 MNHNS, CDR2 SASEGT. CDR3 length: 15 amino acids. CDR3 bases: TGTGCCAGCAGCGACGGGGTCGCCAGTATCAATGAGCAGTTCTTC. Its protein product is CASSDGVASINEQFF.

This clonotype has ten or more counts. CDR3 sequence: CASSSPRQGPTDTQYF. The CDR3 DNA reads TGTGCCAGCAGCTCCCCCCGCCAGGGCCCGACAGATACGCAGTATTTT. The rearrangement links TRBV5-5 to TRBJ2-3, with a possible D match to TRBD1 (5 bases). The V end lost 3 bases, the J end lost 3 bases, and 17 bases lay between the germline ends. The CDR3 contains 16 residues. Per germline, CDR1 SGHKS and CDR2 YYEKEE (reference sequence).